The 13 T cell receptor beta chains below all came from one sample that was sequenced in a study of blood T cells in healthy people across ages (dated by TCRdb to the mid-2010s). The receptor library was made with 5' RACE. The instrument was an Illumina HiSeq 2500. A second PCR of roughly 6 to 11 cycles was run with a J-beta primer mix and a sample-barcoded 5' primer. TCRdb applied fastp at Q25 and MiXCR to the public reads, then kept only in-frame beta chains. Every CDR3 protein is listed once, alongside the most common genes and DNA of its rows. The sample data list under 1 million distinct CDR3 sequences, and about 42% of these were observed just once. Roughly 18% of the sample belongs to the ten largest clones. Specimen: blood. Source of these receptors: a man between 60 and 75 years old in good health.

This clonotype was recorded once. The CDR3, as DNA: TGTGCCAGCAGTGTTCTGGGACAGGGGGCGAGTGAGCAGTACTTC. It specifies CASSVLGQGASEQYF. This sequence joins TRBV25-1 and TRBJ2-5, with 12 bases identical to TRBD1. J was trimmed by 11 bases and V by 4 bases; bases with no gene match: 11. The germline V gene encodes CDR1 MGHDK and CDR2 SYGVNS. CDR3 length: 15 residues. Using reference TRBV25-1 and TRBJ2-5 for the parts outside the CDR3, the full variable domain is EADIYQTPRYLVIGTGKKITLECSQTMGHDKMYWYQQDPGMELHLIHYSYGVNSTEKGDLSSESTVSRIRTEHFPLTLESARPSHTSQYLCASSVLGQGASEQYFGPGTRLLVL.

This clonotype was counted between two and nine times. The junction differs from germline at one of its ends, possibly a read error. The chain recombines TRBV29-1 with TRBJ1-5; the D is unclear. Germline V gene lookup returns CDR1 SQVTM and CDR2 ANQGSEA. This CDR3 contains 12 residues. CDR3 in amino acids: CSVRDGNQPQHF. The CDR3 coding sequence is TGCAGCGTTCGAGATGGCAACCAGCCCCAGCATTTT.

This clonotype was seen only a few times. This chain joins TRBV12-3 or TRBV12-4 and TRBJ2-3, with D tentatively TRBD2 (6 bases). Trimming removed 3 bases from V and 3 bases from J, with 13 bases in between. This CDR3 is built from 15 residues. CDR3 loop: CASSFRQAGTDTQYF. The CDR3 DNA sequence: TGTGCCAGCAGTTTTCGGCAGGCGGGGACAGATACGCAGTATTTT.

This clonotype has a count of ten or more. As DNA, the CDR3 is TGTGCCAGCAGCGGGTACACAGATACGCAGTATTTT. It encodes CASSGYTDTQYF. V gene TRBV7-2 combines with J gene TRBJ2-3; D is unresolved. The CDR3 contains 12 residues. CDR1 SGHTA and CDR2 FQGNSA come from the germline V gene. The germline V and J ends were trimmed by 5 bases and 2 bases, with 5 bases remaining between them. The full variable domain, its missing parts supplied by reference TRBV7-2 and TRBJ2-3, is GAGVSQSPSNKVTEKGKDVELRCDPISGHTALYWYRQSLGQGLEFLIYFQGNSAPDKSGLPSDRFSAERTGGSVSTLTIQRTQQEDSAVYLCASSGYTDTQYFGPGTRLTVL.

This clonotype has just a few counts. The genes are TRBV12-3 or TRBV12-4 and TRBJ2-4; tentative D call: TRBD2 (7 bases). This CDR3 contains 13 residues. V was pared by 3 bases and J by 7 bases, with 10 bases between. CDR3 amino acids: CASSLGGHNIQYF. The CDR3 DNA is TGTGCCAGCAGTTTGGGGGGGCACAACATTCAGTACTTC.

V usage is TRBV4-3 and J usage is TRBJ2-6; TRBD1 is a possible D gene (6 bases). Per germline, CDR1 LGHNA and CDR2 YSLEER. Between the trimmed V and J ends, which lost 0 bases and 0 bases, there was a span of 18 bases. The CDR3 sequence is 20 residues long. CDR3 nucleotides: TGCGCCAGCAGCCAAGAACTAGGACAGATAGCATACTCTGGGGCCAACGTCCTGACTTTC. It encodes CASSQELGQIAYSGANVLTF.

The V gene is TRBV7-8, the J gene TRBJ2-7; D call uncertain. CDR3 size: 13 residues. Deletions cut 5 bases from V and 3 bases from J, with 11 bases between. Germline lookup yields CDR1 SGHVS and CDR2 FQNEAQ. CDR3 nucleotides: TGTGCCAGCAGCCCCCCGTCCGACTACGAGCAGTACTTC. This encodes CASSPPSDYEQYF.

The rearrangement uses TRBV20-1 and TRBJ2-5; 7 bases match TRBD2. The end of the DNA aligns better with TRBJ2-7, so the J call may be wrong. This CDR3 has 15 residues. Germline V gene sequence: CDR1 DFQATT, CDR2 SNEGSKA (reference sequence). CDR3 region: CSARDLTRETGEQYF. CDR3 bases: TGCAGTGCTAGAGATTTAACGCGGGAGACGGGCGAGCAGTACTTC.

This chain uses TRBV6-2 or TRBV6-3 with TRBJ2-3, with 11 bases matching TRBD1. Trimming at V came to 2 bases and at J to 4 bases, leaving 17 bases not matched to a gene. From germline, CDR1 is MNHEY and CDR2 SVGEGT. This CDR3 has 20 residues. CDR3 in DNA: TGTGCCAGCAGTTACCCCCAAATGGACAGGGGGCGAGTCGGCGCAGATACGCAGTATTTT. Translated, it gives CASSYPQMDRGRVGADTQYF.

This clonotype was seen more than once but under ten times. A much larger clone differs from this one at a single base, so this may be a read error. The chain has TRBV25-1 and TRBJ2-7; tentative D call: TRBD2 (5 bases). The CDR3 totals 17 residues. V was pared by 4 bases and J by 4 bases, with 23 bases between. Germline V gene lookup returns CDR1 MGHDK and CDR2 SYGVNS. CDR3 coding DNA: TGTGCCAGCAGTGGAAGCGGCTTATGGGGTGGGAGATACGAGCAGTACTTC. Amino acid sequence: CASSGSGLWGGRYEQYF.

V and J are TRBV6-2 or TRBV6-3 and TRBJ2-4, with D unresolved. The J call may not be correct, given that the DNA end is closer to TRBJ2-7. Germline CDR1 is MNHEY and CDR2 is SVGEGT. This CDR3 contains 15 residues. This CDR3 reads CASSYSGSYPVEQYF. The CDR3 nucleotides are TGTGCCAGCAGTTACAGTGGCAGCTACCCGGTCGAGCAGTACTTC.

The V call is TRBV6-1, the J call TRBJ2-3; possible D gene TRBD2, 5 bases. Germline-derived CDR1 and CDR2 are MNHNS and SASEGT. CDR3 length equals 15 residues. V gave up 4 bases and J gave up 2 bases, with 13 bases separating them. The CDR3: CASSVGVWDTDTQYF. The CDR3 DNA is TGTGCCAGCAGTGTGGGAGTTTGGGACACAGATACGCAGTATTTT.

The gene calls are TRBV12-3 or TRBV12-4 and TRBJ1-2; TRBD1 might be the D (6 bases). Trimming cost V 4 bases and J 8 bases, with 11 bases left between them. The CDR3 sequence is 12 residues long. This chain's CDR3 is CASSSARGGYTF. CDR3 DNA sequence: TGTGCCAGCAGTTCGGCCAGGGGCGGCTACACCTTC.